This entry lists 19 T cell receptor beta chains sequenced from one sample in a study of blood T cells in healthy people across ages. PCR was performed a second time for roughly 7 to 12 cycles using a sample-barcoded 5' primer and a J-beta primer mix. From the 5' RACE reads, TCRdb called clonotypes with MiXCR, one entry per CDR3 protein. The table lists around 280,000 distinct CDR3 sequences, 27% of them singletons, with 29% in the top ten. The sample taken for sequencing was blood. All receptors derive from a woman aged 65 to 85 in good health.

This rearrangement joins TRBV20-1 to TRBJ2-7; 12 positions match TRBD2. This CDR3 has 16 amino acids. Germline CDR1 and CDR2: DFQATT and SNEGSKA (reference sequence). V shed 1 base, J shed 7 bases, and the junction held 11 bases outside the gene matches. CDR3 sequence reads: CSARGGLAGMWGEQYF. CDR3 sequence (DNA): TGCAGTGCTAGAGGAGGACTAGCGGGAATGTGGGGAGAGCAGTACTTC.

This clonotype occurred many times. The CDR3 sequence is CASSLWGGIQETQYF. The CDR3 coding sequence is TGTGCCAGCAGTTTATGGGGCGGGATCCAAGAGACCCAGTACTTC. The chain has TRBV28 and TRBJ2-5; tentative D call: TRBD2 (6 bases). V was shortened by 0 bases and J by 1 base, with 9 bases between the two germline ends. CDR3 length: 15 residues. Germline V lookup: CDR1 MDHEN, CDR2 SYDVKM.

This clonotype was seen repeatedly, ten times or more. The chain joins TRBV12-3 or TRBV12-4 to TRBJ1-1, with 11 positions matching TRBD1. V was pared by 6 bases and J by 2 bases, with 5 bases of the junction left unmatched. This CDR3 is built from 15 residues. For the CDR3, the DNA is TGTGCCAGCAGCCCACGGACAGGGGGCAACACTGAAGCTTTCTTT. Translation: CASSPRTGGNTEAFF.

The chain joins TRBV6-1 to TRBJ2-3; 11 nucleotides align to TRBD1. There are 19 residues in the CDR3. J lost 0 bases, V lost 5 bases, and 13 bases had no gene match. Germline CDR1 reads MNHNS; CDR2 reads SASEGT. The CDR3 spells CASSRYSGTGGGSTDTQYF. In nucleotides, the CDR3 is TGTGCCAGCAGTCGCTATTCCGGGACAGGGGGGGGGAGCACAGATACGCAGTATTTT.

This clonotype appeared once. The chain combines TRBV20-1 with TRBJ2-7, with 8 bases fitting TRBD2. With V trimmed by 7 bases and J by 2 bases, 7 bases remained unmatched. The CDR3 contains 13 residues. The germline V gene has CDR1 DFQATT and CDR2 SNEGSKA (reference sequence). The CDR3 loop is CSGTAGGTYEQYF. The DNA of the CDR3 is TGCAGTGGCACGGCGGGAGGAACCTACGAGCAGTACTTC.

Note on this clonotype: A read error may produce the germline difference seen at one junction end. The CDR3 loop reads CASGLGGTSLSAEQFF. The CDR3 nucleotides read TGCGCCAGCGGCTTGGGAGGGACTAGCTTATCCGCCGAGCAGTTCTTC. The chain employs TRBV5-1 and TRBJ2-1; 9 nucleotides agree with TRBD2. Germline values: CDR1 SGHRS, CDR2 YFSETQ. This CDR3 spans 16 amino acids. Complete variable domain (other parts from reference TRBV5-1 and TRBJ2-1): KAGVTQTPRYLIKTRGQQVTLSCSPISGHRSVSWYQQTPGQGLQFLFEYFSETQRNKGNFPGRFSGRQFSNSRSEMNVSTLELGDSALYLCASGLGGTSLSAEQFFGPGTRLTVL.

V and J are TRBV2 and TRBJ2-1; 9 nucleotides match TRBD1. V was clipped by 5 bases and J by 10 bases; unmatched bases: 12. The CDR3 sequence is 15 residues long. Germline CDR1 and CDR2: SNHLY and FYNNEI. CDR3 in DNA: TGTGCCAGCAGTAGGACAGGGGAAAACTATGGGGAGCAGTTCTTC. Translation: CASSRTGENYGEQFF.

This clonotype was seen more than once but under ten times. The chain links TRBV28 to TRBJ2-2; D possibly corresponds to TRBD2 (6 bases). There are 13 residues in the CDR3. The V gene lost 2 bases and the J gene lost 5 bases, with 6 bases spanning the gap. Germline V lookup: CDR1 MDHEN, CDR2 SYDVKM. CDR3 nucleotides: TGTGCCAGCAGTTTAAGCGGGACCGGGGAGCTGTTTTTT. Amino acids: CASSLSGTGELFF.

The chain uses TRBV5-6 and TRBJ2-1; TRBD2 is a possible D gene (6 bases). The CDR3 spans 16 residues. V was shortened by 1 base and J by 0 bases, with 11 bases between the two germline ends. Germline CDR1 reads SGHDT; CDR2 reads YYEEEE. The CDR3 loop is CASSLYGSLSYNEQFF. The CDR3 DNA follows: TGTGCCAGCAGCTTGTACGGGAGCCTCTCCTACAATGAGCAGTTCTTC. Full variable domain (rest looked up from reference TRBV5-6 and TRBJ2-1): DAGVTQSPTHLIKTRGQQVTLRCSPKSGHDTVSWYQQALGQGPQFIFQYYEEEERQRGNFPDRFSGHQFPNYSSELNVNALLLGDSALYLCASSLYGSLSYNEQFFGPGTRLTVL.

This clonotype has only a few counts. The chain recombines TRBV28 with TRBJ2-1, with 8 nucleotides matching TRBD2. CDR1 and CDR2 (germline): MDHEN, SYDVKM. The CDR3 consists of 16 residues. Trimming at V came to 8 bases and at J to 0 bases, leaving 9 bases not matched to a gene. The CDR3 sequence is CASLGVLAGSYNEQFF. The DNA of the CDR3 is TGTGCCAGCCTAGGGGTCCTAGCGGGCTCCTACAATGAGCAGTTCTTC.

The rearrangement uses TRBV27 and TRBJ2-5, with 9 positions matching TRBD1. V was clipped by 10 bases and J by 11 bases; unmatched bases: 17. This CDR3 is built from 14 residues. Germline assignment: CDR1 MNHEY and CDR2 SMNVEV (reference sequence). The CDR3 coding sequence is TGTGCCACCCGTCCGGGACAGGGTATCCACGTGCAGTACTTC. It yields the protein CATRPGQGIHVQYF.

The V gene is TRBV12-3 or TRBV12-4, the J gene TRBJ1-1; D unresolved. The ends were cut back, 3 bases at V and 4 bases at J, with 9 bases in the middle. The CDR3 runs 13 residues. CDR3 region: CASSFWRGTEAFF. The CDR3 DNA sequence: TGTGCCAGCAGTTTTTGGCGGGGCACTGAAGCTTTCTTT.

The chain is built from TRBV5-1 and TRBJ2-3, with D possibly being TRBD1 (6 bases). There are 15 residues in the CDR3. Germline CDR1 and CDR2: SGHRS and YFSETQ. The ends were cut back, 4 bases at V and 2 bases at J, with 14 bases in the middle. Here the CDR3 reads CASSGWTADTDTQYF. The CDR3 DNA is TGCGCCAGCAGCGGATGGACAGCTGACACAGATACGCAGTATTTT.

Only a few counts were recorded for this clonotype. The V gene is TRBV28, the J gene TRBJ1-6; no definite D call. The CDR3 runs 16 residues. Germline CDR1 reads MDHEN; CDR2 reads SYDVKM. V was clipped by 5 bases and J by 5 bases, with 16 bases between them. The CDR3: CASSLYPGQHNSPLHF. The CDR3 nucleotides read TGTGCCAGCAGTCTGTATCCAGGCCAGCATAATTCACCCCTCCACTTT.

The CDR3 here is CSARTRDYEQYF. The CDR3 DNA is TGCAGTGCTAGGACCCGGGATTACGAGCAGTACTTC. This chain links TRBV20-1 with TRBJ2-7; possible D gene TRBD2, 5 bases. V was pared by 3 bases and J by 4 bases, with 10 bases between. In germline, CDR1 is DFQATT, CDR2 SNEGSKA (reference sequence). CDR3 size: 12 residues.

The genes are TRBV12-3 or TRBV12-4 and TRBJ2-1, with 9 bases that match TRBD2. Trimming at V came to 9 bases and at J to 2 bases, leaving 11 bases not matched to a gene. The CDR3 contains 16 residues. In nucleotides, the CDR3 is TGTGCCAGTTCGAGGGCGGGAGGGCCCCCCTACAATGAGCAGTTCTTC. Protein product: CASSRAGGPPYNEQFF.

The genes are TRBV2 and TRBJ2-3; D uncertain. Germline CDR1 is SNHLY and CDR2 is FYNNEI. The V end lost 8 bases, the J end lost 8 bases, and 11 bases lay between the germline ends. CDR3 size: 11 residues. CDR3 loop: CASGYSTTQYF. The CDR3 region has the DNA TGTGCCAGCGGATATTCAACTACGCAGTATTTT. Filled out from reference TRBV2 and TRBJ2-3, the complete variable domain reads EPEVTQTPSHQVTQMGQEVILRCVPISNHLYFYWYRQILGQKVEFLVSFYNNEISEKSEIFDDQFSVERPDGSNFTLKIRSTKLEDSAMYFCASGYSTTQYFGPGTRLTVL.

Remarks on this clonotype: The germline gene is not matched at one end of the junction; a read error may be the cause. The genes are TRBV10-3 and TRBJ2-2; D may be TRBD2 (5 bases). The CDR3 loop spans 14 amino acids. Germline V gives CDR1 ENHRY, CDR2 SYGVKD. The CDR3 DNA sequence: TGTGCCATCAGTGGGAGTCCCGACACCGGGGTGCTGTTTTTT. Translation gives CAISGSPDTGVLFF.

The chain uses TRBV28 and TRBJ2-5; 11 bases match TRBD2. Germline CDR1 MDHEN, CDR2 SYDVKM. V lost 2 bases and J lost 5; bases outside the gene matches: 7. The CDR3 is 16 amino acids. CDR3 sequence reads: CASSLPLAGDGETQYF. Written as DNA, the CDR3 is TGTGCCAGCAGTTTACCACTAGCGGGAGACGGGGAGACCCAGTACTTC.